What follows describes a single T cell receptor (beta chain). Its recognized antigen is unknown. No much larger clone exists at a distance of one base, and base qualities are not known. The collaborating institutions used their own protocols to collect whole blood in K2EDTA tubes. For TCRbeta analysis, collaborators shipped samples as frozen whole blood, isolated PBMCs, or DNA extracted from either of those sample types. TCRbeta CDR3 regions were amplified from genomic DNA by means of the immunoSEQ Assay, a bias-controlled multiplex PCR. The authors' pipeline ran thus. The number of nucleated cells in each sample was estimated by amplification of reference gene primers within the assay. To quantify the absolute abundance of each unique TCRbeta CDR3 rearrangement, sequence reads were collapsed and filtered. Productive Simpson clonality was computed per sample as the square root of Simpson's diversity index over productive rearrangements. TCRdb's version of the immuneACCESS table is confined to in-frame rearrangements and falls short of the full clone set. An unresolved V gene accounts for under half of the shortfall where checked; the remainder is of unknown origin. V, J and clone size were drawn from that table, and D and trimming were deduced from the DNA. This sample is represented by about 98,000 clones; more than 65% of them were singletons. The top ten constitute roughly a tenth of the sample.

The sample originates from a study of blood T cell repertoires in COVID-19 (TCRdb year 2020). Background on the whole study: Collaborator samples came from the United States, Italy and Spain and covered acute and convalescent phases of COVID-19. The prospective study material was composed of cDNA or gDNA derived from T cells, B-cell-depleted T cells, or PBMCs. Deeply sampled blood TCRbeta repertoires from subjects exposed to, actively infected with, or recovered from COVID-19 were included in the dataset. The repertoires were released in a freely available public database meant as a resource for research on the immune response to SARS-CoV-2. The samples were drawn from the first 160 participants of the ongoing ImmuneRACE study and from some 1,300 subjects provided by 6 global collaborators. A de-identified subject ID, COVID-19 status, age in years and sex were almost always included in the sample metadata. HLA class I and class II types, where available, came from metadata supplied by the sample provider rather than from assay-based typing. Findings and caveats that apply to the study as a whole: Clinical and demographic metadata were provided uncurated, with the amount varying by source and participant.

Trimming costs V 4 bases and J 0 bases, and their ends lie 8 bases apart. The CDR3 measures 14 amino acids from cysteine to phenylalanine. Only CDR3 DNA remains: 42 bases, in frame from the first base. CDR1 is given as SGHDT and CDR2 as YYEEEE, both from the germline V gene. The receptor comes from a woman of 80 years or more with acute or convalescent COVID-19. This receptor chain uses TRBV5-6 and TRBJ1-3; possibly the D gene is TRBD1, per 6 matching bases. The material sequenced was peripheral blood. Here the CDR3 is given as CASSRGSSGNTIYF. The nucleotide sequence is TGTGCCAGCAGCAGGGGGAGCTCTGGAAACACCATATATTTT.